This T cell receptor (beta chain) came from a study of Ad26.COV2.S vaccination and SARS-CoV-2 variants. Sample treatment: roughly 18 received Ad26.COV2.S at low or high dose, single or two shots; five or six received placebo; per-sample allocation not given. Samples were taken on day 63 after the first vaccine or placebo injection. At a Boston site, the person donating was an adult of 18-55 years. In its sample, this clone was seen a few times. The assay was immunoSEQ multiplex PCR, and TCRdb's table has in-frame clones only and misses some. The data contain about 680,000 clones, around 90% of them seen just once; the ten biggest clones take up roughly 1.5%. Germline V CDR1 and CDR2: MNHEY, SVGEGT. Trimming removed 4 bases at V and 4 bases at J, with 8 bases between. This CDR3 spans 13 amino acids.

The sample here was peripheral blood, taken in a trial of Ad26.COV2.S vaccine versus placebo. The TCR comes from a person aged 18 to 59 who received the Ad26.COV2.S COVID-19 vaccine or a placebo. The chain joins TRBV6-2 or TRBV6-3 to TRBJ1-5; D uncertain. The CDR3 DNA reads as TGTGCCAGCAGTTTCGCACGGAATCAGCCCCAGCATTTT. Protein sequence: CASSFARNQPQHF.